Given below is one T cell receptor (beta chain) in context. This clonotype is medium-sized (0.01 to 0.1%) in terms of sample share. Its antigen target is currently unknown. The sample holds no much larger clone one base away, and base qualities are not on file. These data come from a study of type 1 regulatory T cells (dated by TCRdb to the early 2020s). Background on the whole study: The study characterized an in vitro protocol that generated a Tr1-enriched, alloantigen-specific CD4 T cell product named T-allo10. T-allo10 was being tested clinically in patients with hematological malignancies who were undergoing allogeneic hematopoietic stem cell transplantation.

The germline V gene specifies SGHRS as CDR1 and YFSETQ as CDR2. V sheds 1 base and J sheds 0 bases, leaving 7 bases between their ends. Taken from cysteine to phenylalanine, the CDR3 has 14 residues. This entry keeps only the CDR3 DNA: 42 bases, framed from base 1. TCRdb records Illumina MiSeq as the sequencer. The public reads were quality trimmed at Q25 with fastp and then assembled into clones with MiXCR by TCRdb, keeping productive beta chains. Each entry merges the rows of one CDR3 protein and shows their most common DNA and genes. The sample contains 2,500 to 3,500 distinct CDR3 sequences, 8.3% of them found a single time. 5.5% to 7% of the sample rests with the top ten.

Sequencing input: cultured T cells, either the whole culture or a sorted T cell fraction (not recorded which). The clonotype was recovered from a human donor in good health. Rearrangement joined TRBV5-1 to TRBJ1-1, with the identity of the D gene unclear. The sequenced DNA: TGCGCCAGCAGCTTGTCGGAGATGAACACTGAAGCTTTCTTT. Translated, it gives CASSLSEMNTEAFF.